This record looks at one T cell receptor (beta chain) sequence and its context. V was pared by 2 bases and J by 5 bases, with 12 bases between. CDR3 length: 15 residues. CDR1 and CDR2 from the germline V gene are SNHLY and FYNNEI. Sequenced by immunoSEQ multiplex PCR; TCRdb stores in-frame clones only, minus some. The sample contains about 64,000 clones, roughly 80% of which appear only once. The entry originates in a study of OX40 agonist ivuxolimab in advanced cancers. The chain couples TRBV2 to TRBJ2-2; no clear D gene. The sequencing used CD4+ or CD8+ T cells sorted from blood, collected in a trial of the OX40 agonist ivuxolimab. The TCR comes from an adult with an advanced solid tumor such as melanoma, head and neck, liver or kidney cancer. The CDR3 DNA sequence: TGTGCCAGCAGTGAATATTCCGGCTCGACCGGGGAGCTGTTTTTT. This translates into CASSEYSGSTGELFF.